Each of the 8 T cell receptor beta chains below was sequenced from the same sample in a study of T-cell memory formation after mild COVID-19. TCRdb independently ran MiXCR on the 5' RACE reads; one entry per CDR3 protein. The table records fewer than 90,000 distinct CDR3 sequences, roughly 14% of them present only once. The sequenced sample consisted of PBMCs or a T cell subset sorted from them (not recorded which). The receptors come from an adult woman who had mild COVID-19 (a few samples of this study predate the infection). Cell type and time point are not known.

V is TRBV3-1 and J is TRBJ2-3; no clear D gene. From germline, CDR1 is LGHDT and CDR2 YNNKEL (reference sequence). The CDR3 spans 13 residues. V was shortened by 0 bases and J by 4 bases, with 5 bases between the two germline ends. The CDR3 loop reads CASSQDWADTQYF. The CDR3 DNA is TGTGCCAGCAGCCAAGATTGGGCAGATACGCAGTATTTT.

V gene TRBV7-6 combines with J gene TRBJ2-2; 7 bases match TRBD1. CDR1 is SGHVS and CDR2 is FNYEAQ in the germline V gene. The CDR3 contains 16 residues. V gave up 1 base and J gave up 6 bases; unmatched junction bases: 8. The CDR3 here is CASSLGMTGSAGELFF. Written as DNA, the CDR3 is TGTGCCAGCAGCTTAGGGATGACAGGGTCGGCCGGGGAGCTGTTTTTT.

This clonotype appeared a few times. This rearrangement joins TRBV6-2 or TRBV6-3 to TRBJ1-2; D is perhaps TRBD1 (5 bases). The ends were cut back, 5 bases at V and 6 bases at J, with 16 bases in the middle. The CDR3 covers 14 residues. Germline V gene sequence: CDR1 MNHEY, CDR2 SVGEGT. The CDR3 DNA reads TGTGCCAGCAGTCAGGGCTTCGGGGTGAATGGCTACACCTTC. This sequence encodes CASSQGFGVNGYTF.

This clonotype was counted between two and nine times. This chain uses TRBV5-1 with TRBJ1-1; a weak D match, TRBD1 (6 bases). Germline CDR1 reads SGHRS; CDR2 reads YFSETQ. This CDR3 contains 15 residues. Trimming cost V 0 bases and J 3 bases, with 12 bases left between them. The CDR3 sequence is CASSLVARGDTEAFF. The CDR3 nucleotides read TGCGCCAGCAGCTTGGTCGCCAGGGGTGACACTGAAGCTTTCTTT.

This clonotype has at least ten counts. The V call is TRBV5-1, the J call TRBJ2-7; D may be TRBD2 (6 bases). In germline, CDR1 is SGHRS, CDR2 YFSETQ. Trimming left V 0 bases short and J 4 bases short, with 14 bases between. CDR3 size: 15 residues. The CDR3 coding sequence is TGCGCCAGCAGCTTGGCCGGGGGAATTTCGTACGAGCAGTACTTC. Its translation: CASSLAGGISYEQYF. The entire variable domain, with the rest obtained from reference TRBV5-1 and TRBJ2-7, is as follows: KAGVTQTPRYLIKTRGQQVTLSCSPISGHRSVSWYQQTPGQGLQFLFEYFSETQRNKGNFPGRFSGRQFSNSRSEMNVSTLELGDSALYLCASSLAGGISYEQYFGPGTRLTVT.

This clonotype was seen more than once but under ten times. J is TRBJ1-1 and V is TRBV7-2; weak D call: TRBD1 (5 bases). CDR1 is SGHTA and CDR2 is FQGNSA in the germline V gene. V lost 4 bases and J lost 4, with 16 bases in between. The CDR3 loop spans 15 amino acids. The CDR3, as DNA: TGTGCCAGCAGCTCAGGCGGGGCCGGGTTCACTGAAGCTTTCTTT. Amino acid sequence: CASSSGGAGFTEAFF.

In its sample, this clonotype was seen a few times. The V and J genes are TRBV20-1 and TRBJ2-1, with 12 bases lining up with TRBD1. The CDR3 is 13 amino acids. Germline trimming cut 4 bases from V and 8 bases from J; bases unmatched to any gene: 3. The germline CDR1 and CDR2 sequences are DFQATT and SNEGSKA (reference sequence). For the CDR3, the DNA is TGCAGTGCTATCGGGACAGGGGGCCATGAGCAGTTCTTC. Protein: CSAIGTGGHEQFF.

The CDR3 here is CASSSIDHFYGYTF. In DNA form, the CDR3 reads TGTGCCAGCAGTTCCATCGACCATTTCTATGGCTACACCTTC. The rearrangement joins TRBV9 to TRBJ1-2; D remains unclear. This CDR3 has 14 amino acids. Trimming removed 5 bases at V and 4 bases at J, with 15 bases between. The germline CDR1 and CDR2 sequences are SGDLS and YYNGEE.